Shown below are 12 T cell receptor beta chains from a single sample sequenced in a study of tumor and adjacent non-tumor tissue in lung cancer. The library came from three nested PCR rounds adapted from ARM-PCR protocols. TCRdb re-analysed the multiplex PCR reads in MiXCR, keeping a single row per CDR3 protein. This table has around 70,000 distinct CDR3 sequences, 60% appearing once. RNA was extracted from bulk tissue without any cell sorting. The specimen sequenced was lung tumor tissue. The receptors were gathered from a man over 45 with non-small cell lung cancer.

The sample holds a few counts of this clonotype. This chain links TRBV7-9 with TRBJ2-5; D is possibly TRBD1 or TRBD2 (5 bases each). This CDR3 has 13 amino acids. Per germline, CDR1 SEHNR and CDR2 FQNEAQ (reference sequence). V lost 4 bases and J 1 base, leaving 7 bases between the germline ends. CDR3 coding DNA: TGTGCCAGCAGCTGGGGACCCCAAGAGACCCAGTACTTC. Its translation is CASSWGPQETQYF.

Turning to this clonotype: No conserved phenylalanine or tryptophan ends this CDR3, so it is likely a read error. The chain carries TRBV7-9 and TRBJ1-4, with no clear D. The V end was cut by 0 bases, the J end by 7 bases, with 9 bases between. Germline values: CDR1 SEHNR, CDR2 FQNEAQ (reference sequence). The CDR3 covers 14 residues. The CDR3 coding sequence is TGTGCCAGCAGCTTAGCGCAGGAGGCTGAAAAACTGTTTTCT. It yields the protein CASSLAQEAEKLFS.

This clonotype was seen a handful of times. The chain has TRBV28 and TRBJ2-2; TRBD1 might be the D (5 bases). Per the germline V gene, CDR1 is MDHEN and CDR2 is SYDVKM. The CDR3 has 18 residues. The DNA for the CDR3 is TGTGTCGGCAGTTCCCAGGTCAGGGAAGGGCTGAACACCGGGGAGCTGTTTTTT. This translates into CVGSSQVREGLNTGELFF.

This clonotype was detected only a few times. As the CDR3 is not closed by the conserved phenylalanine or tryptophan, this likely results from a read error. The CDR3 DNA is TGCAGTGCTAGAACTAGCTCTGGGGCCAACGTCCTGACTTCC. It is translated as CSARTSSGANVLTS. The gene calls are TRBV20-1 and TRBJ2-6; TRBD2 might be the D (5 bases). Trimming shortened V by 2 bases and J by 0 bases, and 5 bases separated the two germline ends. There are 14 residues in the CDR3. Germline V gene data show CDR1 as DFQATT and CDR2 as SNEGSKA (reference sequence).

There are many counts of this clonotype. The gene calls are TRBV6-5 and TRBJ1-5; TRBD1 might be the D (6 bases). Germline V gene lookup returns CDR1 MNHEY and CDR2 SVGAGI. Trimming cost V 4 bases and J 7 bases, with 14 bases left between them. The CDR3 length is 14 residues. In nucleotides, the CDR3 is TGTGCCAGCAGTTGGGGGGCGGTCGGACAGCCCCAGCATTTT. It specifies CASSWGAVGQPQHF.

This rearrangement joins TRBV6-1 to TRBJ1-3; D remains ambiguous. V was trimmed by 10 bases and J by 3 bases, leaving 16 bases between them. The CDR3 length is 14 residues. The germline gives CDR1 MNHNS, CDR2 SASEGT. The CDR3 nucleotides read TGTGCCAACAGAGTTTTGAAAATTGGAAACACCATATATTTT. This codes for CANRVLKIGNTIYF.

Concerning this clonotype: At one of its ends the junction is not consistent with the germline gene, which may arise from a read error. Here the CDR3 reads CASSQDLRGLRNEKFF. The DNA of the CDR3 is TGTGCCAGCAGCCAAGATCTTAGGGGACTCCGTAATGAGAAGTTCTTC. The V and J genes are TRBV4-2 and TRBJ2-1; a weak D match, TRBD2 (6 bases). The CDR3 extends over 16 amino acids. The V gene's germline CDR1 is LGHNA and CDR2 YNFKEQ.

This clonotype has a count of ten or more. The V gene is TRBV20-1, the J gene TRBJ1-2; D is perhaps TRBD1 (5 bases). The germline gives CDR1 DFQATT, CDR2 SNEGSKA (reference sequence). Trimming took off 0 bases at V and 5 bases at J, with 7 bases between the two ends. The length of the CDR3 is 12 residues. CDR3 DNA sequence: TGCAGTGCTAGAGAGGGGGGTTATGGCTACACCTTC. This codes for CSAREGGYGYTF.

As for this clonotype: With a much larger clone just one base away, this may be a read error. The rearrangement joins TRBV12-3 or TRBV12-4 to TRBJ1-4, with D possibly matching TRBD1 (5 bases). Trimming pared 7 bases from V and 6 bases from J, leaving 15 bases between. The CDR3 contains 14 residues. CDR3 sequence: CASTITGHDEKLFF. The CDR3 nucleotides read TGTGCCAGCACCATTACAGGCCACGATGAAAAACTGTTTTTT.

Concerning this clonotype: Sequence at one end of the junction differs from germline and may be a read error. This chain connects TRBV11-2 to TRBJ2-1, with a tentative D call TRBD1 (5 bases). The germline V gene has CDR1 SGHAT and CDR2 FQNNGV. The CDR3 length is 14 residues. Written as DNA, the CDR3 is TGTGCCAGCGGCTTCGCAGGGTCCTACAATGAGCAGTTCTTC. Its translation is CASGFAGSYNEQFF.

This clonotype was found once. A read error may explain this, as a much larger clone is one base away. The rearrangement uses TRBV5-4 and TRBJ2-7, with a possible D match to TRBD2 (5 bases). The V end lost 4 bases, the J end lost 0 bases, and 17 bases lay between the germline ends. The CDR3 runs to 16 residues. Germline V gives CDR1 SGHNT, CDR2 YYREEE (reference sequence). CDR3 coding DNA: TGTGCCAGCAGCCAAGCTCGTAGCGCGAGCTCCTACGAGCAGTACTTC. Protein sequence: CASSQARSASSYEQYF.

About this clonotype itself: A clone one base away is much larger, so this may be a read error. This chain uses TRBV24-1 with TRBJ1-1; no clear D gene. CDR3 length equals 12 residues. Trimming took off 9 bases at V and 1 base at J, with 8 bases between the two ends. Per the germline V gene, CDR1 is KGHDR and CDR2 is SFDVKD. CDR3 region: CATWGGNTEAFF. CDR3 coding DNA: TGTGCCACCTGGGGAGGGAACACTGAAGCTTTCTTT.